This T cell receptor (beta chain) is from a study of cytomegalovirus exposure and HLA in healthy donors. General study findings and limits: V- and J-gene trimming of TCR beta was linked (in a later analysis) to a missense DCLRE1C variant.

Germline trimming cut 6 bases from V and 8 bases from J; bases unmatched to any gene: 10. The CDR3 length is 15 residues. Germline V gene lookup returns CDR1 SQVTM and CDR2 ANQGSEA. The PCR employed 60 Vbeta primers together with 13 Jbeta primers. Assay used: immunoSEQ multiplex PCR; TCRdb lists only in-frame clones, some missing. The data contain fewer than 250,000 clones, 65% to 90% of them singletons. This clone was observed a few times. Its antigen is unidentified. The chain recombines TRBV29-1 with TRBJ2-1, with TRBD2 matching over 13 bases. The sequencing input was PBMCs. The receptor was isolated from a girl aged 5-17 years in good health and CMV-seronegative. CDR3 sequence reads: CSVRYTSGGADEQFF. The CDR3 region has the DNA TGCAGCGTGAGATATACTAGCGGGGGGGCCGATGAGCAGTTCTTC.